The TCR beta chain described here comes from a study of cytomegalovirus exposure and HLA in healthy donors. V trimming: 2 bases; J trimming: 6 bases; junction bases outside the gene matches: 3. The CDR3 totals 14 residues. CDR1 is SNHLY, CDR2 FYNNEI, per germline. Libraries were prepared by immunoSEQ multiplex PCR; TCRdb keeps only in-frame clonotypes and omits some of them. The table lists about 49,000 clones, roughly nine tenths of them singletons. The rearrangement uses TRBV2 and TRBJ2-7; TRBD2 agrees at 11 bases. Material for sequencing was PBMCs. The clonotype comes from a man younger than 30 in good health and CMV-seronegative. CDR3 DNA sequence: TGTGCCAGCAGTGAACGTCTAGCGGGAGGCGAGCAGTACTTC. Amino acid sequence: CASSERLAGGEQYF.